A single sample is the source of the 3 T cell receptor beta chains below, sequenced in a study of T-cell reconstitution after alpha-beta-depleted transplantation in children. Construction of the TCRbeta library involved unique molecular identifiers. From the PCR reads, TCRdb called clonotypes with MiXCR, one entry per CDR3 protein. This sample has about 210,000 distinct CDR3 sequences, with 17% found just once. This specimen was PBMCs, mostly from graft donor cells, taken 360 days after TCRalphabeta/CD19-depleted stem cell transplant. The receptors stem from a male patient between 2 and 15 years old who had a stem cell transplant for acute lymphoblastic leukemia, so the T cells may come from the graft donor.

This clonotype occurred a few times. The CDR3 region is CASSEGGTENVYEQYF. CDR3 DNA sequence: TGTGCCAGCAGTGAAGGTGGGACGGAAAACGTCTACGAGCAGTACTTC. V gene TRBV2 combines with J gene TRBJ2-7, with D tentatively TRBD1 or TRBD2 (5 bases each). CDR3 size: 16 residues. V was clipped by 1 base and J by 3 bases, with 16 bases between them. Germline CDR1 is SNHLY and CDR2 is FYNNEI.

This chain links TRBV9 with TRBJ2-5; 7 positions agree with TRBD1. The length of the CDR3 is 15 residues. V lost 4 bases, J lost 2 bases, and 8 bases stayed unmatched. CDR1 SGDLS and CDR2 YYNGEE come from the germline V gene. CDR3 sequence reads: CASSTYGTEQETQYF. The CDR3, as DNA: TGTGCCAGCAGCACTTACGGGACAGAACAAGAGACCCAGTACTTC.

This clonotype was detected a few times. The CDR3 DNA is TGTGCCAGTAGCCTTACCGGGACAGGGGGCGCGCGGTTAAATAATGAGCAGTTCTTC. Its translation is CASSLTGTGGARLNNEQFF. The V gene is TRBV19, the J gene TRBJ2-1; 12 bases are shared with TRBD1. Germline CDR1 and CDR2: LNHDA and SQIVND (reference sequence). V trimming: 6 bases; J trimming: 7 bases; junction bases outside the gene matches: 19. The CDR3 covers 19 residues. The variable domain in full, completed from reference TRBV19 and TRBJ2-1, reads DGGITQSPKYLFRKEGQNVTLSCEQNLNHDAMYWYRQDPGQGLRLIYYSQIVNDFQKGDIAEGYSVSREKKESFPLTVTSAQKNPTAFYLCASSLTGTGGARLNNEQFFGPGTRLTVL.